These 9 T cell receptor beta chains share one sample of origin, sequenced in a study of T cells in Graves' hyperthyroidism and ophthalmopathy. What was amplified from RNA transcripts were TCR beta CDR3 regions. The primer set for the first-round RT-PCR of the TCR CDR3 was HTBI. TCRdb reanalysed the multiplex PCR reads using MiXCR and keeps one entry per CDR3 protein. This table holds some 270,000 distinct CDR3 sequences, roughly 15% found once. Sample: blood. Source of these receptors: a woman between 40 and 50 years old with Graves' hyperthyroidism.

This clonotype was seen only a few times. The chain uses TRBV29-1 and TRBJ2-1; no firm D call. The CDR3 is 12 amino acids. V lost 6 bases to trimming and J lost 7 bases, with 13 bases between them. The V gene's germline CDR1 is SQVTM and CDR2 ANQGSEA. CDR3 coding DNA: TGCAGCGTAACACTATACTCGAATGAGCAGTTCTTC. Encoded protein: CSVTLYSNEQFF.

In this sample, this clonotype turned up a few times. The rearrangement uses TRBV28 and TRBJ2-6, with no clear D. V was clipped by 2 bases and J by 0 bases, with 5 bases between them. Germline lookup yields CDR1 MDHEN and CDR2 SYDVKM. This CDR3 region has 15 residues. CDR3 sequence reads: CASSLSDSGANVLTF. The DNA for the CDR3 is TGTGCCAGCAGTTTAAGTGACTCTGGGGCCAACGTCCTGACTTTC. The full variable domain, completed using reference TRBV28 and TRBJ2-6, is DVKVTQSSRYLVKRTGEKVFLECVQDMDHENMFWYRQDPGLGLRLIYFSYDVKMKEKGDIPEGYSVSREKKERFSLILESASTNQTSMYLCASSLSDSGANVLTFGAGSRLTVL.

This clonotype appeared many times. This rearrangement joins TRBV20-1 to TRBJ2-7, with TRBD2 matching 11 bases. CDR3 size: 13 residues. V was clipped by 4 bases and J by 5 bases; unmatched bases: 4. The V gene's germline CDR1 is DFQATT and CDR2 SNEGSKA (reference sequence). The CDR3 sequence is CSAISGRGDEQYF. DNA of the CDR3: TGCAGTGCTATTAGCGGGAGGGGCGACGAGCAGTACTTC.

This chain uses TRBV25-1 with TRBJ2-1, with D possibly being TRBD1 (7 bases). The germline gives CDR1 MGHDK, CDR2 SYGVNS. V lost 2 bases and J lost 3, with 11 bases in between. This CDR3 region has 15 residues. The CDR3 bases are TGTGCCAGCAGTGAAGGAGGGACAGTCTACAATGAGCAGTTCTTC. Encoded protein: CASSEGGTVYNEQFF.

This chain connects TRBV4-1 to TRBJ2-2; 8 bases are shared with TRBD1. Unmatched junction bases numbered 5, after V lost 1 base and J lost 4 bases. The CDR3 has 16 residues. Germline assignment: CDR1 MGHRA and CDR2 YSYEKL. CDR3 bases: TGCGCCAGCAGCCAAGTCGAGGACAGGGTCACCGGGGAGCTGTTTTTT. This gives the protein CASSQVEDRVTGELFF.

This clonotype was counted at least ten times. This chain connects TRBV20-1 to TRBJ2-7, with 7 bases identical to TRBD2. The V segment lost 1 base and the J segment 3 bases; nucleotides outside the gene matches: 12. Germline-derived CDR1 and CDR2 are DFQATT and SNEGSKA (reference sequence). The CDR3 loop spans 16 amino acids. The DNA of the CDR3 is TGCAGTGCTAGAGGATCCCAGCGGGACCGGGGCTACGAGCAGTACTTC. Amino acid sequence: CSARGSQRDRGYEQYF.

This clonotype was recorded many times. CDR3 sequence: CASSSLNQPQHF. For the CDR3, the DNA is TGTGCCAGCAGTTCTCTCAATCAGCCCCAGCATTTT. The chain carries TRBV28 and TRBJ1-5; D gene uncertain. CDR1 MDHEN and CDR2 SYDVKM come from the germline V gene. The CDR3 runs 12 residues. With 4 bases removed from V and 3 bases from J, the gap between germline ends came to 4 bases.

The chain links TRBV6-4 to TRBJ2-1; 8 nucleotides line up with TRBD2. Germline-derived CDR1 and CDR2 are MRHNA and SNTAGT. This CDR3 comprises 14 residues. The V and J ends lost 5 bases and 6 bases, in that order; junction bases with no gene match: 6. The CDR3 DNA reads TGTGCCAGCAGTAGCGGGAGTGCTAGCAATGAGCAGTTCTTC. It is translated as CASSSGSASNEQFF.

This clonotype was found many times. Written as DNA, the CDR3 is TGTGCCAGCAGCTTAGACTCCTTAGCGGGGGGGTGGGATGAGCAGTTCTTC. This encodes CASSLDSLAGGWDEQFF. The chain employs TRBV11-2 and TRBJ2-1, with 11 bases fitting TRBD2. The germline gives CDR1 SGHAT, CDR2 FQNNGV. The CDR3 spans 17 residues. V shed 0 bases, J shed 8 bases, and the junction held 9 bases outside the gene matches.